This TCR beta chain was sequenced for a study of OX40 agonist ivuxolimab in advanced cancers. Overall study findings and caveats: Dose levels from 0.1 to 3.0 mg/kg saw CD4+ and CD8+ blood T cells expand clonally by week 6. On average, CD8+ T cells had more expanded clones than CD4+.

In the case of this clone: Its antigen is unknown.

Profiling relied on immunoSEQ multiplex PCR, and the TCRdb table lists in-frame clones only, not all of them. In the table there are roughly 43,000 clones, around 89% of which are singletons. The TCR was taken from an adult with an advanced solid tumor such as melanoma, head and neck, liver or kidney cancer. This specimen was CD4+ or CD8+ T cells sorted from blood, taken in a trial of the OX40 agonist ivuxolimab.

CDR3 coding DNA: TGCAGCATACTGGGACAGGGGGGCTCCACCGGGGAGCTGTTTTTT. As protein: CSILGQGGSTGELFF. V usage is TRBV29-1 and J usage is TRBJ2-2; TRBD1 agrees at 11 bases. Looked up from germline, CDR1 is SQVTM and CDR2 is ANQGSEA. Trimming at V came to 8 bases and at J to 4 bases, leaving 9 bases not matched to a gene. The CDR3 sequence is 15 residues long.